One sample yielded the 21 T cell receptor beta chains listed below, sequenced in a study of T cell responses to AZD1222 COVID-19 vaccine. Repertoires were generated with immunoSEQ multiplex PCR, while TCRdb's copy carries only in-frame clones and drops some. The sample records about 130,000 clones, over 85% being singletons. Sequences were derived from peripheral blood, sampled 28 days after the second AZD1222 dose. The receptors derive from an adult who received the AZD1222 COVID-19 vaccine.

The chain couples TRBV19 to TRBJ1-5; TRBD1 might be the D (5 bases). Germline assignment: CDR1 LNHDA and CDR2 SQIVND (reference sequence). The CDR3 loop spans 15 amino acids. Trimming cost V 1 base and J 9 bases, with 16 bases left between them. Written as DNA, the CDR3 is TGTGCCAGTAGTATAGGGGAGAGGGGAATCGGGCCCCAGCATTTT. It encodes CASSIGERGIGPQHF.

The rearrangement links TRBV19 to TRBJ1-2; 7 nucleotides agree with TRBD1. Per the germline V gene, CDR1 is LNHDA and CDR2 is SQIVND (reference sequence). The CDR3 has 14 amino acids. V shed 4 bases and J 2 bases; nucleotides not matched to a gene: 4. The CDR3 here is CASSKGQENYGYTF. DNA for the CDR3: TGTGCCAGTAGTAAAGGACAGGAAAACTATGGCTACACCTTC.

This chain links TRBV11-2 with TRBJ1-6; D remains ambiguous. This CDR3 is built from 14 residues. Deletions cut 1 base from V and 3 bases from J, with 4 bases between. Germline CDR1 and CDR2: SGHAT and FQNNGV. The CDR3 region is CASSLAVYNSPLHF. CDR3 DNA sequence: TGTGCCAGCAGCTTAGCCGTCTATAATTCACCCCTCCACTTT.

CDR3 sequence reads: CASSRRGEILYGYTF. CDR3 bases: TGTGCCAGTAGTAGGCGCGGGGAAATCCTCTATGGCTACACCTTC. V is TRBV19 and J is TRBJ1-2; no firm D call. Per germline, CDR1 LNHDA and CDR2 SQIVND (reference sequence). The V end was cut by 4 bases, the J end by 4 bases, with 16 bases between. This CDR3 contains 15 residues.

CDR3: CASSLWEPRADTQYF. CDR3 bases: TGCGCCAGCAGCTTGTGGGAGCCGAGGGCAGATACGCAGTATTTT. The gene calls are TRBV5-1 and TRBJ2-3; maybe TRBD2 (5 bases). The CDR3 loop spans 15 amino acids. V was trimmed by 1 base and J by 4 bases, leaving 13 bases between them. Per the germline V gene, CDR1 is SGHRS and CDR2 is YFSETQ.

The chain combines TRBV10-3 with TRBJ1-1, with TRBD1 as a possible D gene (5 bases). V lost 11 bases to trimming and J lost 2 bases, with 18 bases between them. This CDR3 comprises 14 residues. Germline V gene lookup returns CDR1 ENHRY and CDR2 SYGVKD. The CDR3 nucleotides are TGTGCCGCCCGGGACGTACCGACCAACACTGAAGCTTTCTTT. Its translation is CAARDVPTNTEAFF.

The CDR3 coding sequence is TGTGCCAGCTCACCTCAGGGGCAGGGAAACACCGGGGAGCTGTTTTTT. The encoded protein is CASSPQGQGNTGELFF. This chain connects TRBV18 to TRBJ2-2; perhaps TRBD1 as D (6 bases). V lost 3 bases and J 2 bases, leaving 13 bases between the germline ends. The length of the CDR3 is 16 residues. Germline V gene data show CDR1 as KGHSH and CDR2 as LQKENI.

Only one count was recorded for this clone. This sequence joins TRBV4-1 and TRBJ2-3; TRBD1 is a possible D gene (6 bases). The CDR3 is 14 residues long. From germline, CDR1 is MGHRA and CDR2 YSYEKL. V was pared by 8 bases and J by 3 bases, with 15 bases between. CDR3 bases: TGCGCCAGCGCCAAGATCCAGGGGACAGATACGCAGTATTTT. Protein product: CASAKIQGTDTQYF.

The CDR3 is CASSYAGDIDEQYF. For the CDR3, the DNA is TGTGCCAGCAGTTACGCCGGCGACATAGACGAGCAGTACTTC. The chain has TRBV6-2 or TRBV6-3 and TRBJ2-7; D is unresolved. V lost 2 bases and J 5 bases, leaving 13 bases between the germline ends. CDR3 length: 14 amino acids. CDR1 is MNHEY, CDR2 SVGEGT, per germline.

This chain connects TRBV5-1 to TRBJ2-7, with D tentatively TRBD2 (7 bases). With 1 base removed from V and 5 bases from J, the gap between germline ends came to 16 bases. CDR1 SGHRS and CDR2 YFSETQ come from the germline V gene. The CDR3 length is 15 residues. DNA for the CDR3: TGCGCCAGCAGCTTGTTCTGGGAGGGGGGGGACGAGCAGTACTTC. Its protein is CASSLFWEGGDEQYF.

The chain recombines TRBV2 with TRBJ1-4; no definite D call. The length of the CDR3 is 18 residues. Germline CDR1 SNHLY, CDR2 FYNNEI. Trimming pared 6 bases from V and 8 bases from J, leaving 28 bases between. The CDR3 sequence is CASRTLYPPGEFSEKLFF. The CDR3 nucleotides read TGTGCCAGCAGGACCCTTTACCCGCCCGGGGAATTTTCAGAAAAACTGTTTTTT.

This chain connects TRBV18 to TRBJ1-3; D possibly corresponds to TRBD1 (5 bases). Trimming stripped 2 bases from V and 5 bases from J, with 13 bases between. The CDR3 has 15 amino acids. CDR1 and CDR2 from the germline V gene are KGHSH and LQKENI. CDR3 sequence: CASSPEQAGRNTIYF. DNA of the CDR3: TGTGCCAGCTCACCAGAACAGGCAGGGAGAAACACCATATATTTT.

The CDR3 region is CAWRLKGGTFYEQYF. The CDR3 nucleotides are TGTGCCTGGAGACTAAAGGGGGGGACTTTCTACGAGCAGTACTTC. V gene TRBV30 combines with J gene TRBJ2-7, with D possibly matching TRBD2 (7 bases). From germline, CDR1 is GTSNPN and CDR2 SVGIG (reference sequence). Trimming took off 3 bases at V and 3 bases at J, with 18 bases between the two ends. The CDR3 sequence is 15 residues long.

The chain links TRBV27 to TRBJ1-4; D might be TRBD1 (6 bases). The germline CDR1 and CDR2 sequences are MNHEY and SMNVEV (reference sequence). The CDR3 is made up of 15 amino acids. Trimming left V 3 bases short and J 5 bases short, with 13 bases between. CDR3 in DNA: TGTGCCAGCAGTTTGTCAGGACAGATCAATGAAAAACTGTTTTTT. Residues: CASSLSGQINEKLFF.

This chain connects TRBV21-1 to TRBJ1-1; the tabulated D call, TRBD1, remains unverified against the DNA. TRBV21-1 counts as a pseudogene. The CDR3 sequence is 15 residues long. The CDR3 nucleotides read TGTGCCAGCAGCAAAGGATTCAGGGGTGACACTGAAGCTTTCTTT. Translation gives CASSKGFRGDTEAFF.

The V call is TRBV7-9, the J call TRBJ2-5, with 7 bases fitting TRBD2. The V gene end was trimmed by 6 bases and the J gene end by 5 bases; junction bases not matched to a gene: 3. CDR3 length: 12 amino acids. Per germline, CDR1 SEHNR and CDR2 FQNEAQ (reference sequence). The CDR3 reads CASRYSGETQYF. As DNA, the CDR3 is TGTGCCAGCAGATATAGCGGGGAGACCCAGTACTTC. Using reference TRBV7-9 and TRBJ2-5 for the parts outside the CDR3, the full variable domain is DTGVSQNPRHKITKRGQNVTFRCDPISEHNRLYWYRQTLGQGPEFLTYFQNEAQLEKSRLLSDRFSAERPKGSFSTLEIQRTEQGDSAMYLCASRYSGETQYFGPGTRLLVL.

The chain links TRBV9 to TRBJ1-4; TRBD1 might be the D (6 bases). V shed 0 bases and J shed 7 bases, with 10 bases lying between them. CDR1 is SGDLS and CDR2 is YYNGEE in the germline V gene. The CDR3 extends over 14 amino acids. CDR3 DNA: TGTGCCAGCAGCGTAGGGCAGGGGAGTGAAAAACTGTTTTTT. Translation: CASSVGQGSEKLFF.

This clone was observed a single time. The V and J genes are TRBV6-4 and TRBJ2-1; 7 bases match TRBD1. CDR1 is MRHNA and CDR2 is SNTAGT in the germline V gene. There are 14 residues in the CDR3. V lost 5 bases to trimming and J lost 5 bases; unmatched junction nucleotides: 6. This CDR3 is CASSYMTGHNEQFF. The CDR3, as DNA: TGTGCCAGCAGTTATATGACAGGGCACAATGAGCAGTTCTTC.

CDR3 DNA: TGTGCCAGCAGTTATCCCATCGACAGCTACAATGAGCAGTTCTTC. Amino acid sequence: CASSYPIDSYNEQFF. This chain links TRBV6-9 with TRBJ2-1; D is possibly TRBD1 (5 bases). The V gene lost 2 bases and the J gene lost 3 bases, with 11 bases spanning the gap. CDR1 and CDR2 from the germline V gene are MNHGY and SVAAGI. CDR3 length equals 15 residues.

The gene calls are TRBV28 and TRBJ1-1; 7 bases match TRBD1. The CDR3 loop spans 12 amino acids. CDR1 is MDHEN and CDR2 is SYDVKM in the germline V gene. V lost 4 bases to trimming and J lost 10 bases; unmatched junction nucleotides: 6. CDR3 in amino acids: CASSSQGGLAFF. CDR3 DNA sequence: TGTGCCAGCAGTTCCCAGGGGGGGCTAGCTTTCTTT.

The gene calls are TRBV5-8 and TRBJ2-7, with 10 bases identical to TRBD1. Germline V gives CDR1 SGHTS, CDR2 YDEGEE. The CDR3 has 17 amino acids. Trimming cost V 1 base and J 2 bases; bases outside gene matches: 9. The CDR3 DNA is TGTGCCAGCAGCTTGTCCGGGACAGGGGAACTACCCTACGAGCAGTACTTC. Translating it yields CASSLSGTGELPYEQYF.